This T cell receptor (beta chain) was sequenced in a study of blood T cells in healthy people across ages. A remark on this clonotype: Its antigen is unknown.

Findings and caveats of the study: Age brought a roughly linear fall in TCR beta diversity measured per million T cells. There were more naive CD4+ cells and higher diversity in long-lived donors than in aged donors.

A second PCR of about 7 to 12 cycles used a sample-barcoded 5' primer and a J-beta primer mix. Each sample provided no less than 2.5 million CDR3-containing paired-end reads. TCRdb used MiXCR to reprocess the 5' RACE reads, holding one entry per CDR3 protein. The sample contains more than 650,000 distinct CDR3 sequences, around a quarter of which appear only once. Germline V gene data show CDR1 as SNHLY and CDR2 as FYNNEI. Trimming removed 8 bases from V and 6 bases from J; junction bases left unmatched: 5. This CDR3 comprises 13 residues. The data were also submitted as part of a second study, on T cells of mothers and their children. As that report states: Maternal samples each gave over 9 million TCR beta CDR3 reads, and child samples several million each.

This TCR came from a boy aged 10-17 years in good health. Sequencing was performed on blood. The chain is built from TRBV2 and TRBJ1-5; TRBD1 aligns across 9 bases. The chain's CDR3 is CASGSTGGQPQHF. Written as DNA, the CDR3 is TGTGCCAGCGGCTCGACAGGGGGTCAGCCCCAGCATTTT.